The 19 T cell receptor beta chains listed next were all sequenced from one sample in a study of T-cell memory formation after mild COVID-19. Each CDR3 protein gets one entry after TCRdb re-called the 5' RACE reads with MiXCR. The table has about 250,000 distinct CDR3 sequences, about a sixth seen once. The sequenced material came from PBMCs or a T cell subset sorted from them (not recorded which). The receptors stem from a man in his late teens or twenties who had mild COVID-19 (a few samples of this study predate the infection). Cell type and time point are not known.

The chain joins TRBV6-4 to TRBJ1-1; D remains ambiguous. The germline V gene has CDR1 MRHNA and CDR2 SNTAGT. The CDR3 covers 13 residues. The ends were cut back, 2 bases at V and 2 bases at J, with 6 bases in the middle. CDR3 in amino acids: CASSDPENTEAFF. The CDR3 nucleotides are TGTGCCAGCAGTGACCCCGAAAACACTGAAGCTTTCTTT.

This clonotype was picked up a small number of times. The genes are TRBV20-1 and TRBJ2-7, with 8 bases matching TRBD1. CDR1 and CDR2 from the germline V gene are DFQATT and SNEGSKA (reference sequence). The length of the CDR3 is 14 residues. Unmatched junction bases numbered 8, after V lost 2 bases and J lost 5 bases. CDR3 DNA sequence: TGCAGTGCTAGAAAACCAGGGGGCTGGAACGAGCAGTACGTC. Residues: CSARKPGGWNEQYV.

This clonotype appeared many times. The rearrangement uses TRBV24-1 and TRBJ2-5; D gene unclear. V was shortened by 5 bases and J by 0 bases, with 6 bases between the two germline ends. CDR3 length: 13 residues. Looked up from germline, CDR1 is KGHDR and CDR2 is SFDVKD. The CDR3 region is CATSGEYQETQYF. The CDR3 DNA is TGTGCCACCAGTGGCGAGTACCAAGAGACCCAGTACTTC.

This clonotype appeared a few times. The chain is built from TRBV5-1 and TRBJ1-1; 9 bases match TRBD1. The CDR3 spans 13 residues. Losses at the gene ends were 4 bases for V and 4 bases for J; bases not matched to a gene: 2. CDR1 and CDR2 (germline): SGHRS, YFSETQ. The CDR3 sequence: CASSTGGFTEAFF. As DNA, the CDR3 is TGCGCCAGCAGCACAGGGGGCTTCACTGAAGCTTTCTTT.

The sample holds a few counts of this clonotype. The chain uses TRBV25-1 and TRBJ2-1; possible D gene TRBD1, 5 bases. Per germline, CDR1 MGHDK and CDR2 SYGVNS. Deletions cut 1 base from V and 3 bases from J, with 16 bases between. The CDR3 covers 17 residues. The CDR3 sequence is CASSESSGRAGYNEQFF. In nucleotides, the CDR3 is TGTGCCAGCAGTGAATCGTCTGGCAGGGCCGGCTACAATGAGCAGTTCTTC. Together with reference TRBV25-1 and TRBJ2-1, the CDR3 gives the full variable domain: EADIYQTPRYLVIGTGKKITLECSQTMGHDKMYWYQQDPGMELHLIHYSYGVNSTEKGDLSSESTVSRIRTEHFPLTLESARPSHTSQYLCASSESSGRAGYNEQFFGPGTRLTVL.

The sample holds a few counts of this clonotype. The V and J genes are TRBV18 and TRBJ2-3; 7 bases fit TRBD1. The CDR3 runs to 16 residues. V trimming: 3 bases; J trimming: 5 bases; junction bases outside the gene matches: 11. Germline CDR1 is KGHSH and CDR2 is LQKENI. CDR3 DNA sequence: TGTGCCAGCTCACCCCCCGGGACAGATGTAAGAGATACGCAGTATTTT. Translated: CASSPPGTDVRDTQYF.

V is TRBV12-3 or TRBV12-4 and J is TRBJ1-1; 7 bases map to TRBD1. The junction had 16 bases not matched to a gene; V was cut back by 7 bases and J by 11 bases. This CDR3 contains 14 residues. CDR3 amino acids: CASKSTGTVGRAFF. CDR3 DNA sequence: TGTGCCAGCAAATCAACCGGGACAGTGGGCCGCGCTTTCTTT.

Only a few counts were recorded for this clonotype. CDR3 in DNA: TGCGCCAGCAGCCAAGAAAAGCGGACTGAAGCTTTCTTT. It specifies CASSQEKRTEAFF. The chain employs TRBV4-3 and TRBJ1-1; no definite D call. Trimming left V 0 bases short and J 5 bases short, with 7 bases between. Germline CDR1 reads LGHNA; CDR2 reads YSLEER. CDR3 length equals 13 residues.

This chain connects TRBV11-2 to TRBJ1-2; D remains unclear. Trimming pared 2 bases from V and 0 bases from J, leaving 4 bases between. Germline CDR1 reads SGHAT; CDR2 reads FQNNGV. The CDR3 runs 13 residues. CDR3 DNA: TGTGCCAGCAGCTTACGCGCTAACTATGGCTACACCTTC. Its translation: CASSLRANYGYTF.

This chain links TRBV7-2 with TRBJ1-2; D remains unclear. CDR1 is SGHTA, CDR2 FQGNSA, per germline. The CDR3 has 14 amino acids. Trimming removed 0 bases from V and 5 bases from J, with 10 bases in between. CDR3 sequence reads: CASSLAEGWYGYTF. CDR3 DNA sequence: TGTGCCAGCAGCTTAGCGGAGGGATGGTATGGCTACACCTTC.

This clonotype was recorded a few times. The rearrangement uses TRBV28 and TRBJ1-2, with no clear D. This CDR3 has 11 amino acids. Germline V gene lookup returns CDR1 MDHEN and CDR2 SYDVKM. Trimming took 8 bases from V and 2 from J, leaving 6 bases between them. The CDR3 loop is CASALNYGYTF. The DNA for the CDR3 is TGTGCCAGCGCACTCAACTATGGCTACACCTTC.

The chain has TRBV15 and TRBJ1-5; D unclear. Germline V lookup: CDR1 LNHNV, CDR2 YYDKDF (reference sequence). V was shortened by 0 bases and J by 0 bases, with 9 bases between the two germline ends. CDR3 length: 16 residues. The CDR3 loop is CATSRDRLNSNQPQHF. Here the CDR3 DNA reads TGTGCCACCAGCAGAGATCGGCTAAATAGCAATCAGCCCCAGCATTTT.

This clonotype showed up just a few times. The V call is TRBV6-2 or TRBV6-3, the J call TRBJ1-5, with no clear D. The V gene's germline CDR1 is MNHEY and CDR2 SVGEGT. The CDR3 totals 14 residues. The ends were cut back, 2 bases at V and 4 bases at J, with 9 bases in the middle. The CDR3 DNA reads TGTGCCAGCAGTTACCCGACGGGGAATCAGCCCCAGCATTTT. This encodes CASSYPTGNQPQHF.

In its sample, this clonotype was seen a few times. The CDR3 region has the DNA TGCGCCAGCAGCCCGTCCCCCGGGGAATTACTTTACGAGCAGTACTTC. It codes for CASSPSPGELLYEQYF. The chain carries TRBV5-1 and TRBJ2-7; perhaps TRBD2 as D (5 bases). With 4 bases removed from V and 4 bases from J, the gap between germline ends came to 21 bases. The germline V gene has CDR1 SGHRS and CDR2 YFSETQ. The CDR3 contains 16 residues.

This chain links TRBV6-5 with TRBJ2-1; a weak D match, TRBD1 (5 bases). V dropped 6 bases and J dropped 0 bases, with 15 bases sitting between them. CDR3 length: 16 residues. The germline CDR1 and CDR2 sequences are MNHEY and SVGAGI. The CDR3 sequence: CASRPGHRSSYNEQFF. As DNA, the CDR3 is TGTGCCAGCAGACCTGGACACCGGAGCTCCTACAATGAGCAGTTCTTC.

The rearrangement uses TRBV5-1 and TRBJ1-5; possible D gene TRBD1, 5 bases. The V end was cut by 0 bases, the J end by 9 bases, with 10 bases between. Germline V gene sequence: CDR1 SGHRS, CDR2 YFSETQ. This CDR3 is built from 13 residues. CDR3: CASSLGGIGPQHF. CDR3 in DNA: TGCGCCAGCAGCTTGGGGGGGATTGGGCCCCAGCATTTT. Together with reference TRBV5-1 and TRBJ1-5, the CDR3 gives the full variable domain: KAGVTQTPRYLIKTRGQQVTLSCSPISGHRSVSWYQQTPGQGLQFLFEYFSETQRNKGNFPGRFSGRQFSNSRSEMNVSTLELGDSALYLCASSLGGIGPQHFGDGTRLSIL.

The V call is TRBV3-1, the J call TRBJ1-1; 8 bases fit TRBD1. The germline V gene encodes CDR1 LGHDT and CDR2 YNNKEL (reference sequence). Trimming cost V 1 base and J 5 bases; bases outside gene matches: 9. This CDR3 has 16 residues. The CDR3 DNA reads as TGTGCCAGCAGCCAAGTCAGTCAGGGGGCCTGGACTGAAGCTTTCTTT. Protein sequence: CASSQVSQGAWTEAFF.

The chain links TRBV6-2 or TRBV6-3 to TRBJ2-2, with TRBD2 matching 8 bases. There are 15 residues in the CDR3. Per germline, CDR1 MNHEY and CDR2 SVGEGT. V was clipped by 6 bases and J by 6 bases; unmatched bases: 9. The CDR3 here is CASSPPGLESGELFF. CDR3 DNA: TGTGCCAGCAGCCCTCCGGGACTAGAGTCCGGGGAGCTGTTTTTT.

This clonotype was recorded once. V is TRBV4-3 and J is TRBJ1-2, with unresolved D. Germline CDR1 reads LGHNA; CDR2 reads YSLEER. The CDR3 loop spans 14 amino acids. The V gene lost 1 base and the J gene lost 8 bases, with 14 bases spanning the gap. CDR3 sequence: CASSQGGTMEGYTF. CDR3 sequence (DNA): TGCGCCAGCAGCCAAGGGGGTACCATGGAGGGCTACACCTTC.